This T cell receptor (beta chain) was found in a study of T cell responses to AZD1222 COVID-19 vaccine. Looking at the study overall: Second doses were pooled across both intervals (about 4 or about 12 weeks).

The study, taken as a whole, reports: None of the repertoires were sampled until the peak T cell response had passed. Reportedly, nearly half of unique spike TCRs recognized epitopes outside B.1.351/B.1.1.7 mutations. Donors were largely white British and mainly female; clonal diversity was possibly underestimated.

TCRdb's table, derived via immunoSEQ multiplex PCR, lists solely in-frame clones and lacks some. The sample includes about 160,000 clones, around 94% seen only once; the top ten take approximately 0.97%. The CDR3 covers 16 residues. Per the germline V gene, CDR1 is MNHEY and CDR2 is SMNVEV (reference sequence). The ends were cut back, 5 bases at V and 1 base at J, with 17 bases in the middle. Concerning this clone: What it binds is not known.

The rearrangement joins TRBV27 to TRBJ1-1, with D hard to call. The clonotype comes from an adult in good health. The input for sequencing was peripheral blood, taken on day 0 of AZD1222 vaccination. The CDR3 DNA reads TGTGCCAGCAGTCGTTACCCTACGACTCCGAACACTGAAGCTTTCTTT. This codes for CASSRYPTTPNTEAFF.